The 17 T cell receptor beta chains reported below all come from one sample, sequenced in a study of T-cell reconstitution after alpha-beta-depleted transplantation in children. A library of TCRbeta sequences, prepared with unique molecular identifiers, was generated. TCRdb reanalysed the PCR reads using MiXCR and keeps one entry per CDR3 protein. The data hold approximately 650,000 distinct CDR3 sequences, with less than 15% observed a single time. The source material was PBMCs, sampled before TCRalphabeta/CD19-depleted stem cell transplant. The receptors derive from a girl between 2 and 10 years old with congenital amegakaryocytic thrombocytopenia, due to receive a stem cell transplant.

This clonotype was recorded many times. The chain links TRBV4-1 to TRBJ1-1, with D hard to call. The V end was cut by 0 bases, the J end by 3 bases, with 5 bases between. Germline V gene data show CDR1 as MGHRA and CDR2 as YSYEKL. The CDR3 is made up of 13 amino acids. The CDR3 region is CASSQDPYTEAFF. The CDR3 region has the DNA TGCGCCAGCAGCCAAGATCCCTACACTGAAGCTTTCTTT.

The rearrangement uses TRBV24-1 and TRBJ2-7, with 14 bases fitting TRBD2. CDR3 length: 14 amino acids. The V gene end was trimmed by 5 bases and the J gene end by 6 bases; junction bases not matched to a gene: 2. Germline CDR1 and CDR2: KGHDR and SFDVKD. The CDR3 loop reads CATSAGTSGSEQYF. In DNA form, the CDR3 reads TGTGCCACCAGTGCCGGGACTAGCGGGAGCGAGCAGTACTTC.

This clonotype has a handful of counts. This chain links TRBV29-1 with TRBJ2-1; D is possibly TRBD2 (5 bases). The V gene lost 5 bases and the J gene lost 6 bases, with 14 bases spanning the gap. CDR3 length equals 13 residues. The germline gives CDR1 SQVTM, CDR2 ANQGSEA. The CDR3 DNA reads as TGCAGCGTTCCCGAGGGTGCCCCCAATGAGCAGTTCTTC. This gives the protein CSVPEGAPNEQFF.

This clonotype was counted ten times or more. CDR3 sequence reads: CSAPRPGEETQYF. CDR3 bases: TGCAGTGCCCCCAGGCCGGGTGAAGAGACCCAGTACTTC. The chain combines TRBV20-1 with TRBJ2-5; D gene uncertain. This CDR3 is built from 13 residues. The V gene lost 6 bases and the J gene lost 3 bases, with 14 bases spanning the gap. Germline V gives CDR1 DFQATT, CDR2 SNEGSKA (reference sequence).

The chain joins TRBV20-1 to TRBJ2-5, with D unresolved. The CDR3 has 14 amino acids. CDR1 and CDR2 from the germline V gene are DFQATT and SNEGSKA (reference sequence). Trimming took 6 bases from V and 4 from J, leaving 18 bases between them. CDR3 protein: CSALNPGPVETQYF. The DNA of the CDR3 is TGCAGTGCCCTCAACCCGGGTCCGGTAGAGACCCAGTACTTC.

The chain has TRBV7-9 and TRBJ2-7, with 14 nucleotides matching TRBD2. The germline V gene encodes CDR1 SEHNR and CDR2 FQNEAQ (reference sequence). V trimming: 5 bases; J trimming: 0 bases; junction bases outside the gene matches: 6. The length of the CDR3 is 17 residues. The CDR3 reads CASSHGLAGGSSYEQYF. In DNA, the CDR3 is TGTGCCAGCAGCCATGGACTAGCGGGAGGTAGCTCCTACGAGCAGTACTTC.

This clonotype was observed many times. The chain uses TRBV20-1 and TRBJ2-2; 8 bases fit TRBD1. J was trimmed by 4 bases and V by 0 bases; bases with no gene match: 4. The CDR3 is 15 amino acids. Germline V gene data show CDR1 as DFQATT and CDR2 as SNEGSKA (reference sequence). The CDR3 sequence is CSAREARGRTGELFF. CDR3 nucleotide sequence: TGCAGTGCTAGAGAAGCCAGGGGGCGCACCGGGGAGCTGTTTTTT.

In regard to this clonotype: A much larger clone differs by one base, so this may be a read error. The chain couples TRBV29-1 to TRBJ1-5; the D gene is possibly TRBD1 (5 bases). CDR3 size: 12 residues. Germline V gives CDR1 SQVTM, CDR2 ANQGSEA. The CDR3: CGVRASGEPQHF. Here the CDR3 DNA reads TGCGGTGTCAGGGCCTCCGGGGAGCCCCAGCATTTT. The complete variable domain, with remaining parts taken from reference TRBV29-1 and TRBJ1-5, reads SAVISQKPSRDICQRGTSLTIQCQVDSQVTMMFWYRQQPGQSLTLIATANQGSEATYESGFVIDKFPISRPNLTFSTLTVSNMSPEDSSIYLCGVRASGEPQHFGDGTRLSIL.

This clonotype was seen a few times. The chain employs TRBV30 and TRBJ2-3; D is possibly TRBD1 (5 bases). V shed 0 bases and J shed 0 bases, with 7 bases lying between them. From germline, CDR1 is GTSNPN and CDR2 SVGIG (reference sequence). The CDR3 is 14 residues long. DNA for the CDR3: TGTGCCTGGAGTGTAGCAGGGAGCACAGATACGCAGTATTTT. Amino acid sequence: CAWSVAGSTDTQYF.

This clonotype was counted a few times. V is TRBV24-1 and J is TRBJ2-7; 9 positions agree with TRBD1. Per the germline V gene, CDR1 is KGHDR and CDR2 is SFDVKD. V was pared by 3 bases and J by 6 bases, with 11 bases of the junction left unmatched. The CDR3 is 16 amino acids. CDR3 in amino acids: CATSDGSGTGLGEQYF. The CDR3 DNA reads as TGTGCCACCAGTGATGGCTCCGGGACAGGGTTGGGCGAGCAGTACTTC.

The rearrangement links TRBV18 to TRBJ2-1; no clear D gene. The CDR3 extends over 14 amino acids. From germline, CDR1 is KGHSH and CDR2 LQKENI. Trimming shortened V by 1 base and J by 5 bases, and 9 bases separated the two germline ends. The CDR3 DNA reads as TGTGCCAGCTCACCACGGTCAGCAAACAATGAGCAGTTCTTC. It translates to CASSPRSANNEQFF. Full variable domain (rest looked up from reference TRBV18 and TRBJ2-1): NAGVMQNPRHLVRRRGQEARLRCSPMKGHSHVYWYRQLPEEGLKFMVYLQKENIIDESGMPKERFSAEFPKEGPSILRIQQVVRGDSAAYFCASSPRSANNEQFFGPGTRLTVL.

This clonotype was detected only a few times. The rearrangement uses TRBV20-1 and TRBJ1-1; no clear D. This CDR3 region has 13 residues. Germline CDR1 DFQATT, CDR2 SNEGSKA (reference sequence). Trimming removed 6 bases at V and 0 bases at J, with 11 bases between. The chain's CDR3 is CSAGPAMNTEAFF. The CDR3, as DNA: TGCAGTGCCGGGCCAGCTATGAACACTGAAGCTTTCTTT.

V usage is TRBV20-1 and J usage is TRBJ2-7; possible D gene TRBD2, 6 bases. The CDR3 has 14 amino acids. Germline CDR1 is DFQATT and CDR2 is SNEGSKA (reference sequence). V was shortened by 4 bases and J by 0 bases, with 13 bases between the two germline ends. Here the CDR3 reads CSAKQGGNSYEQYF. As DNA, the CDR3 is TGCAGTGCTAAGCAGGGCGGGAACTCCTACGAGCAGTACTTC.

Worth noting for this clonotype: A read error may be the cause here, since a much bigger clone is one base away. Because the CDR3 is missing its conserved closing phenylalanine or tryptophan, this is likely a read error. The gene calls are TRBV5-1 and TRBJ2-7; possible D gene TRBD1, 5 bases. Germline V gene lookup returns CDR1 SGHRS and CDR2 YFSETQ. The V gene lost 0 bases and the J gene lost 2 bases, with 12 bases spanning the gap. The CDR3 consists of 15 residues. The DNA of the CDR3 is TGCGCCAGCAGCTTGGTTTCAGGGAAACCCTACGAGCAGTACCTC. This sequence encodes CASSLVSGKPYEQYL.

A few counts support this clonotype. The chain's CDR3 is CASSETSAGSYEQYF. Written as DNA, the CDR3 is TGTGCCAGCAGTGAAACGTCGGCGGGCTCCTACGAGCAGTACTTC. This chain links TRBV6-1 with TRBJ2-7, with D perhaps matching TRBD2 (5 bases). The V end lost 2 bases, the J end lost 0 bases, and 11 bases lay between the germline ends. Germline loops: CDR1 MNHNS, CDR2 SASEGT. This CDR3 comprises 15 residues.

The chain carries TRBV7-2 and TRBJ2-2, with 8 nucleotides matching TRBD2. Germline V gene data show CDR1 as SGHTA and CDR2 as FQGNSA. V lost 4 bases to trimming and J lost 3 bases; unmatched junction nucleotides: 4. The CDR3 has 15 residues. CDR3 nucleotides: TGTGCCAGCAGCTCCAGCGGGAGATACACCGGGGAGCTGTTTTTT. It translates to CASSSSGRYTGELFF. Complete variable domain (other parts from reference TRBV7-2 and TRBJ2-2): GAGVSQSPSNKVTEKGKDVELRCDPISGHTALYWYRQSLGQGLEFLIYFQGNSAPDKSGLPSDRFSAERTGGSVSTLTIQRTQQEDSAVYLCASSSSGRYTGELFFGEGSRLTVL.

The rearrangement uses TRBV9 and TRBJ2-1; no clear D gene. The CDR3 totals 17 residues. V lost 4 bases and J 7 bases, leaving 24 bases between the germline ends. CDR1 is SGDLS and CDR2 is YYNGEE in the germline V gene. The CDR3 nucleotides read TGTGCCAGCAGCTCCAGACTGGCCCTCGGATTCAAAAATGAGCAGTTCTTC. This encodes CASSSRLALGFKNEQFF.